This T cell receptor (beta chain) was sequenced during a study of blood T cell repertoires in COVID-19. Looking at the study overall: T cells, B-cell-depleted T cells, or PBMCs provided the cDNA or gDNA that served as material.

The CDR3 has 17 residues. J lost 4 bases, V lost 5 bases, and 12 bases had no gene match. Germline V gene data show CDR1 as SGHVS and CDR2 as FQNEAQ. Per the original data handling: Amplification of reference gene primers was used by the study to estimate nucleated cell counts. TCRdb keeps only in-frame clones here, not all; method: immunoSEQ multiplex PCR. Clone size and V and J calls were adopted from that table, with D and trimming inferred from the DNA. The sample yields about 50,000 clones, roughly 87% seen once. In its sample, this clone was seen a few times. The specimen sequenced was peripheral blood. This chain uses TRBV7-8 with TRBJ2-5, with 11 nucleotides matching TRBD1. The receptor comes from a woman aged 55-75 years with COVID-19, enrolled during active disease. The CDR3 loop is CASSITPGQGGGETQYF. The CDR3 DNA follows: TGTGCCAGCAGCATCACCCCGGGACAGGGGGGAGGAGAGACCCAGTACTTC.